The 32 T cell receptor beta chains listed next were all sequenced from one sample in a study of T cell responses to AZD1222 COVID-19 vaccine (dated by TCRdb to the early 2020s). The time point label here, explained by the study, means: baseline before first vaccination. The library was built by means of the immunoSEQ multiplex PCR assay. Imported from immuneACCESS, the table was reduced by TCRdb to in-frame sequences with V and J called. These copies leave out some clones; in studies compared against another copy, an unresolved V gene accounts for under half, and the cause of the remainder is not known. The table for this sample lists tens of thousands of clones; more than 90% of them were counted only once. Roughly 5.6% of the sample lies in the top ten. Source: peripheral blood, taken on day 0 of AZD1222 vaccination. These receptors were taken from an adult in good health.

The CDR3 DNA reads TGTGCCAGCTCACCGGGACAGGTTATTGGAAACACCATATATTTT. Encoded protein: CASSPGQVIGNTIYF. This chain uses TRBV18 with TRBJ1-3; 8 nucleotides match TRBD1. The CDR3 totals 15 residues. Germline CDR1 and CDR2: KGHSH and LQKENI. V shed 3 bases and J 3 bases; nucleotides not matched to a gene: 4.

The chain uses TRBV7-8 and TRBJ2-3, with D perhaps TRBD2 (5 bases). The length of the CDR3 is 14 residues. The ends were cut back, 1 base at V and 3 bases at J, with 8 bases in the middle. Looked up from germline, CDR1 is SGHVS and CDR2 is FQNEAQ. CDR3 amino acids: CASSLDRGTDTQYF. The CDR3 DNA sequence: TGTGCCAGCAGCTTAGACCGGGGTACAGATACGCAGTATTTT.

This chain uses TRBV18 with TRBJ1-4; no definite D call. In germline, CDR1 is KGHSH, CDR2 LQKENI. Between the trimmed V and J ends, which lost 4 bases and 0 bases, there was a span of 6 bases. This CDR3 comprises 14 residues. The CDR3 DNA follows: TGTGCCAGCTCACAATCTGCAACTAATGAAAAACTGTTTTTT. This gives the protein CASSQSATNEKLFF.

The rearrangement joins TRBV2 to TRBJ2-3; 7 bases agree with TRBD2. After removal of 5 bases from V and 2 bases from J, the junction contained 19 bases not matched to a gene. There are 19 residues in the CDR3. Germline CDR1 and CDR2: SNHLY and FYNNEI. This chain's CDR3 is CASSNARPRDYLYTDTQYF. In nucleotides, the CDR3 is TGTGCCAGCAGTAACGCCCGACCCCGGGACTACCTATACACAGATACGCAGTATTTT.

The J gene is TRBJ1-2, the V gene TRBV3-1 (or the pseudogene TRBV3-2); the D gene is possibly TRBD1 (5 bases). V was pared by 1 base and J by 4 bases, with 22 bases between. The CDR3 length is 18 residues. The germline V gene encodes CDR1 LGHDT and CDR2 YNNKEL (reference sequence). The CDR3 region is CASSQGVNRLDPPYGYTF. The CDR3 DNA is TGTGCCAGCAGCCAAGGGGTAAACAGGCTCGACCCCCCCTATGGCTACACCTTC.

The chain joins TRBV15 to TRBJ1-1; tentatively, D is TRBD1 (6 bases). The CDR3 has 14 amino acids. The germline V gene encodes CDR1 LNHNV and CDR2 YYDKDF (reference sequence). Trimming stripped 0 bases from V and 3 bases from J, with 8 bases between. The CDR3 reads CATSRDPGDTEAFF. In DNA form, the CDR3 reads TGTGCCACCAGCAGAGATCCAGGGGACACTGAAGCTTTCTTT.

The chain employs TRBV28 and TRBJ2-1; D is tentatively TRBD1 or TRBD2 (6 bases each). The CDR3 spans 14 residues. V lost 4 bases to trimming and J lost 3 bases, with 10 bases between them. CDR1 and CDR2 (germline): MDHEN, SYDVKM. The CDR3 protein is CASSWGAYYNEQFF. CDR3 in DNA: TGTGCCAGCAGTTGGGGGGCCTACTACAATGAGCAGTTCTTC.

The V gene is TRBV30, the J gene TRBJ1-1; 7 bases fit TRBD1. CDR3 size: 13 residues. CDR1 is GTSNPN and CDR2 is SVGIG in the germline V gene (reference sequence). Trimming cost V 5 bases and J 3 bases; bases outside gene matches: 6. The CDR3 DNA follows: TGTGCCTGGCGGAACAGGGGCGACACTGAAGCTTTCTTT. Protein: CAWRNRGDTEAFF. The whole variable domain, remainder taken from reference TRBV30 and TRBJ1-1, is SQTIHQWPATLVQPVGSPLSLECTVEGTSNPNLYWYRQAAGRGLQLLFYSVGIGQISSEVPQNLSASRPQDRQFILSSKKLLLSDSGFYLCAWRNRGDTEAFFGQGTRLTVV.

This chain uses TRBV11-2 with TRBJ2-7; D call uncertain. The CDR3 has 11 residues. V shed 5 bases and J shed 6 bases, with 8 bases lying between them. The V gene's germline CDR1 is SGHAT and CDR2 FQNNGV. CDR3 sequence reads: CASSTGLEQYF. CDR3 bases: TGTGCCAGCAGCACTGGTCTCGAGCAGTACTTC. Filled out from reference TRBV11-2 and TRBJ2-7, the complete variable domain reads EAGVAQSPRYKIIEKRQSVAFWCNPISGHATLYWYQQILGQGPKLLIQFQNNGVVDDSQLPKDRFSAERLKGVDSTLKIQPAKLEDSAVYLCASSTGLEQYFGPGTRLTVT.

The gene calls are TRBV9 and TRBJ1-3; 8 bases line up with TRBD1. V dropped 3 bases and J dropped 3; count of bases not matched to a gene: 11. The length of the CDR3 is 17 residues. Germline CDR1 and CDR2: SGDLS and YYNGEE. The CDR3: CASSDPGTGDFGNTIYF. DNA of the CDR3: TGTGCCAGCAGCGATCCCGGGACAGGTGATTTTGGAAACACCATATATTTT.

The rearrangement links TRBV6-1 to TRBJ1-5, with D maybe TRBD1 (5 bases). The germline V and J ends were trimmed by 0 bases and 4 bases, with 10 bases remaining between them. This CDR3 is 15 amino acids long. The V gene's germline CDR1 is MNHNS and CDR2 SASEGT. CDR3 DNA: TGTGCCAGCAGTGAAGCGGGACTAATTAATCAGCCCCAGCATTTT. Translation: CASSEAGLINQPQHF.

The CDR3 spells CASSWKGSQPQHF. The CDR3 DNA is TGTGCCAGCAGTTGGAAGGGGAGTCAGCCCCAGCATTTT. The chain joins TRBV11-2 to TRBJ1-5; tentative D call: TRBD1 (5 bases). V was clipped by 6 bases and J by 6 bases, with 12 bases between them. Germline V lookup: CDR1 SGHAT, CDR2 FQNNGV. This CDR3 has 13 residues.

The chain uses TRBV3-1 (or the pseudogene TRBV3-2) and TRBJ2-5; D is ambiguous. Trimming removed 2 bases at V and 7 bases at J, with 8 bases between. The germline gives CDR1 LGHDT, CDR2 YNNKEL (reference sequence). CDR3 size: 12 residues. The DNA of the CDR3 is TGTGCCAGCAGCCAAACCTCAGGGACCCAGTACTTC. It specifies CASSQTSGTQYF.

The CDR3, as DNA: TGTGCCAGTAGTAGACAGGGGGCAGGGTGGCCCCAGCATTTT. Its translation: CASSRQGAGWPQHF. The chain is built from TRBV19 and TRBJ1-5; TRBD1 aligns across 10 bases. J gave up 9 bases and V 4 bases, and 6 bases lay outside the gene matches. Germline V gene sequence: CDR1 LNHDA, CDR2 SQIVND (reference sequence). The CDR3 consists of 14 residues.

The CDR3 sequence: CASRGQDNEQFF. CDR3 DNA: TGTGCCAGCAGGGGACAGGACAATGAGCAGTTCTTC. J is TRBJ2-1 and V is TRBV12-3 or TRBV12-4; 8 bases agree with TRBD1. CDR3 length equals 12 residues. With 6 bases clipped from V and 5 bases from J, the junction kept 0 bases outside the gene matches.

This sequence joins TRBV30 and TRBJ2-3; D might be TRBD2 (7 bases). Trimming pared 2 bases from V and 7 bases from J, leaving 16 bases between. Germline CDR1 reads GTSNPN; CDR2 reads SVGIG (reference sequence). CDR3 size: 14 residues. CDR3 protein: CAWSTRGGKNTQYF. In nucleotides, the CDR3 is TGTGCCTGGAGTACCAGGGGAGGGAAGAATACGCAGTATTTT.

This clone was recorded only once. The V gene is TRBV28, the J gene TRBJ2-7; no clear D gene. Germline CDR1 MDHEN, CDR2 SYDVKM. CDR3 size: 13 residues. Trimming removed 3 bases from V and 6 bases from J, with 12 bases in between. The CDR3 nucleotides are TGTGCCAGCAGTTTGGCCAGGAACGGCGAGCAGTACTTC. Translating gives CASSLARNGEQYF.

This clone was counted at least ten times. Other nucleotide sequences from this sample produce the same CDR3. This sequence joins TRBV15 and TRBJ1-5; D is undetermined. Trimming removed 0 bases from V and 6 bases from J, with 3 bases in between. The CDR3 has 12 residues. The germline V gene encodes CDR1 LNHNV and CDR2 YYDKDF (reference sequence). CDR3 bases: TGTGCCACCAGCAGAGATGTTCAGCCCCAGCATTTT. Protein: CATSRDVQPQHF.

A single count supports this clone. J is TRBJ2-2 and V is TRBV10-2, with TRBD2 matching over 12 bases. V was clipped by 5 bases and J by 3 bases; unmatched bases: 10. The CDR3 covers 18 residues. CDR1 and CDR2 from the germline V gene are WSHSY and SAAADI. In DNA, the CDR3 is TGCGCCAGCAGTCCAGGACTAGCGGGGACAAGGGACACCGGGGAGCTGTTTTTT. Its protein is CASSPGLAGTRDTGELFF.

The chain combines TRBV5-6 with TRBJ1-2; D remains unclear. Germline V gene lookup returns CDR1 SGHDT and CDR2 YYEEEE. The CDR3 runs 12 residues. Trimming cost V 1 base and J 8 bases, with 9 bases left between them. CDR3 coding DNA: TGTGCCAGCAGCTTGAGGACGCAAGGCTACACCTTC. This codes for CASSLRTQGYTF. Full variable domain (remainder filled in from reference TRBV5-6 and TRBJ1-2): DAGVTQSPTHLIKTRGQQVTLRCSPKSGHDTVSWYQQALGQGPQFIFQYYEEEERQRGNFPDRFSGHQFPNYSSELNVNALLLGDSALYLCASSLRTQGYTFGSGTRLTVV.

This clone was detected only a few times. The chain is built from TRBV10-3 and TRBJ2-3; no clear D gene. Per germline, CDR1 ENHRY and CDR2 SYGVKD. The length of the CDR3 is 16 residues. V lost 10 bases, J lost 0 bases, and 20 bases lay in between. CDR3 coding DNA: TGTGCCACCCAAGGGCATGGGAAATCTAGCACAGATACGCAGTATTTT. Translation gives CATQGHGKSSTDTQYF.

The chain uses TRBV5-6 and TRBJ1-6, with 9 bases fitting TRBD1. From germline, CDR1 is SGHDT and CDR2 YYEEEE. V lost 4 bases to trimming and J lost 7 bases; unmatched junction nucleotides: 6. The CDR3 runs 15 residues. CDR3 nucleotide sequence: TGTGCCAGCAGCCTCCGGGACAGGGAGAATTCACCCCTCCACTTT. Its translation is CASSLRDRENSPLHF.

The chain has TRBV18 and TRBJ1-1; D is undetermined. Trimming removed 1 base at V and 2 bases at J, with 17 bases between. Germline CDR1 and CDR2: KGHSH and LQKENI. The CDR3 spans 17 residues. The CDR3: CASSPQSGVRLNTEAFF. The DNA of the CDR3 is TGTGCCAGCTCACCACAGAGCGGTGTCAGGCTTAACACTGAAGCTTTCTTT.

This sequence joins TRBV7-3 and TRBJ1-3; D unclear. The germline V gene has CDR1 SGHTA and CDR2 FQGTGA. The CDR3 is 14 amino acids. Trimming left V 4 bases short and J 4 bases short, with 11 bases between. The CDR3 DNA follows: TGTGCCAGCAGCTCCCTGGCAGGAGGAAACACCATATATTTT. Translated: CASSSLAGGNTIYF.

The chain couples TRBV13 to TRBJ2-7; TRBD2 matches 8 bases. Germline V gives CDR1 PRHDT, CDR2 FYEKMQ (reference sequence). The CDR3 is 15 amino acids. The V gene end was trimmed by 3 bases and the J gene end by 4 bases; junction bases not matched to a gene: 8. In DNA form, the CDR3 reads TGTGCCAGCAGCTTCCCGAGTAGCGGGAAATACGAGCAGTACTTC. Translated: CASSFPSSGKYEQYF.

The chain combines TRBV19 with TRBJ1-5, with 9 positions matching TRBD1. V lost 3 bases and J lost 4; bases outside the gene matches: 10. The CDR3 is 17 amino acids. Germline V CDR1 and CDR2: LNHDA, SQIVND (reference sequence). The CDR3 loop reads CASSIFGTGFVNQPQHF. CDR3 DNA sequence: TGTGCCAGTAGTATCTTCGGGACAGGGTTCGTGAATCAGCCCCAGCATTTT.

This chain joins TRBV28 and TRBJ2-6, with D tentatively TRBD1 (6 bases). The V and J ends lost 5 bases and 4 bases respectively, with 9 bases between them. This CDR3 is 14 amino acids long. CDR1 is MDHEN and CDR2 is SYDVKM in the germline V gene. CDR3: CASSVTGGANVLTF. DNA for the CDR3: TGTGCCAGCAGTGTAACAGGGGGGGCCAACGTCCTGACTTTC.

V gene TRBV3-1 (or the pseudogene TRBV3-2) combines with J gene TRBJ1-6; no clear D gene. V lost 3 bases to trimming and J lost 7 bases, with 16 bases between them. The CDR3 is 16 residues long. Germline loops: CDR1 LGHDT, CDR2 YNNKEL (reference sequence). DNA of the CDR3: TGTGCCAGCAGCCAGGCGTTAGTCGTTGAAAATTCACCCCTCCACTTT. It translates to CASSQALVVENSPLHF.

V usage is TRBV27 and J usage is TRBJ2-5; a possible D gene is TRBD2 (7 bases). Trimming pared 4 bases from V and 3 bases from J, leaving 12 bases between. The CDR3 runs to 14 residues. Germline assignment: CDR1 MNHEY and CDR2 SMNVEV (reference sequence). This CDR3 reads CASSSLGGEETQYF. CDR3 coding DNA: TGTGCCAGCAGTTCCCTAGGGGGGGAAGAGACCCAGTACTTC.

The V and J genes are TRBV3-1 (or the pseudogene TRBV3-2) and TRBJ2-3; D is unresolved. The V gene's germline CDR1 is LGHDT and CDR2 YNNKEL (reference sequence). V lost 1 base, J lost 3 bases, and 11 bases lay in between. CDR3 length equals 15 residues. CDR3 sequence: CASSQGGSGTDTQYF. CDR3 nucleotide sequence: TGTGCCAGCAGCCAAGGTGGGTCCGGGACAGATACGCAGTATTTT.

This clone came up once. The chain carries TRBV6-2 or TRBV6-3 and TRBJ2-7, with D unclear. V was pared by 7 bases and J by 0 bases, with 13 bases between. The CDR3 sequence is 14 residues long. Germline V gene data show CDR1 as MNHEY and CDR2 as SVGEGT. The CDR3 is CASTPPGFSYEQYF. Written as DNA, the CDR3 is TGTGCCAGCACCCCACCAGGTTTCTCCTACGAGCAGTACTTC.

The rearrangement links TRBV7-6 to TRBJ2-7; 16 bases match TRBD2. This CDR3 is 18 amino acids long. V was pared by 5 bases and J by 2 bases, with 9 bases of the junction left unmatched. Germline V lookup: CDR1 SGHVS, CDR2 FNYEAQ. The chain's CDR3 is CASSIGTSGGAIAYEQYF. DNA of the CDR3: TGTGCCAGCAGCATCGGGACTAGCGGGGGGGCGATCGCCTACGAGCAGTACTTC.